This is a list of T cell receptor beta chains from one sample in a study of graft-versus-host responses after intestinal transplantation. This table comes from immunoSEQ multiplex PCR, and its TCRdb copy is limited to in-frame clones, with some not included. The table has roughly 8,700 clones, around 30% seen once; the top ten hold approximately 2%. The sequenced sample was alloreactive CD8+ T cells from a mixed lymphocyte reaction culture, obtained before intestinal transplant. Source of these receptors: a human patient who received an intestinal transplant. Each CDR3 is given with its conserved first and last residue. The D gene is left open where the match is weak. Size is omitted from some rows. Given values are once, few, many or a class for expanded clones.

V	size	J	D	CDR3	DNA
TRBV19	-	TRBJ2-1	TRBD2	CASSLGTSGGVYREQFF	TGTGCCAGTAGTCTGGGGACTAGCGGGGGGGTCTACCGTGAGCAGTTCTTC
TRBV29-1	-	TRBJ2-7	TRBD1	CSAGTSGGREQYF	TGCAGCGCCGGGACCTCAGGGGGCCGGGAGCAGTACTTC
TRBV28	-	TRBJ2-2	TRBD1	CASSFLDRASGELFF	TGTGCCAGCAGTTTCTTGGACAGGGCGTCCGGGGAGCTGTTTTTT
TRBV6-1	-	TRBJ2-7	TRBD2	CASSPWTSGYEQYF	TGTGCCAGCAGTCCGTGGACTAGCGGCTACGAGCAGTACTTC
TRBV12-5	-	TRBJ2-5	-	CASGFEEETQYF	TGTGCTAGTGGTTTTGAGGAAGAGACCCAGTACTTC
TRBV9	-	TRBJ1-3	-	CASSVASGATFYSGNTIYF	TGTGCCAGCAGCGTAGCCAGCGGGGCAACTTTTTACTCTGGAAACACCATATATTTT
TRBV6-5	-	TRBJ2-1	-	CASIPGEGNEQFF	TGTGCCAGCATCCCGGGAGAGGGCAATGAGCAGTTCTTC
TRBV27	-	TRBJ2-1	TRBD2	CASSSGTSGSNEQFF	TGTGCCAGCAGTTCCGGGACTAGCGGGAGCAATGAGCAGTTCTTC
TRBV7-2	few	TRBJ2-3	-	CASSPITFEDTQYF	TGTGCCAGCAGCCCCATCACCTTCGAGGATACGCAGTATTTT
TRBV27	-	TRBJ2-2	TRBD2	CASSLYGTSPGELFF	TGTGCCAGCAGTTTATACGGGACTAGCCCCGGGGAGCTGTTTTTT
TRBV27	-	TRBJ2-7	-	CAPGYYEQYF	TGTGCCCCGGGATACTACGAGCAGTACTTC
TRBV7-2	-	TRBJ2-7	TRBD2	CASFRGLAGGPSYEQYF	TGTGCCAGCTTCCGTGGACTAGCGGGGGGACCGAGCTACGAGCAGTACTTC
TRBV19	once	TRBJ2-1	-	CASRVTLSYNEQFF	TGTGCCAGTAGAGTGACACTCTCCTACAATGAGCAGTTCTTC
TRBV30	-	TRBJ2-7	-	CAWSFGSSYEQYF	TGTGCCTGGAGTTTCGGGAGCTCCTACGAGCAGTACTTC
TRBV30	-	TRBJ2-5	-	CAWSVSSRLTQYF	TGTGCCTGGAGTGTCTCTTCGCGGCTAACCCAGTACTTC
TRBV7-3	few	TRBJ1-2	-	CASSLRGLVLYGYTF	TGTGCCAGCAGCTTACGCGGGCTCGTGCTTTATGGCTACACCTTC
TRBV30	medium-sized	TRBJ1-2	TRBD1	CACTRDRINGYTF	TGTGCCTGTACCCGGGACAGGATTAATGGCTACACCTTC
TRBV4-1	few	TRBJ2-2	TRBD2	CASSQESLAGGGGELFF	TGCGCCAGCAGCCAAGAATCCCTAGCGGGAGGGGGCGGGGAGCTGTTTTTT
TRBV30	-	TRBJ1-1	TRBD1	CAWTPGQGIEAFF	TGTGCCTGGACACCGGGACAGGGAATTGAAGCTTTCTTT
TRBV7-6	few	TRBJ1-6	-	CASSLGVERSSYNSPLHF	TGTGCCAGCAGCTTAGGAGTCGAGAGGAGCTCCTATAATTCACCCCTCCACTTT
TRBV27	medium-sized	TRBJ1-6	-	CASSSLSSYNSPLHF	TGTGCCAGCAGTTCGCTGAGCTCCTATAATTCACCCCTCCACTTT
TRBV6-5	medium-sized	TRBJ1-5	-	CASSGDDTGNQPQHF	TGTGCCAGCAGTGGGGATGATACGGGGAATCAGCCCCAGCATTTT
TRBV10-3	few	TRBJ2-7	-	CAIALPGPYEQYF	TGTGCCATAGCCCTGCCAGGGCCCTACGAGCAGTACTTC
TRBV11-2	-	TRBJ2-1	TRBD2	CASSYLGASGMNEQFF	TGTGCCAGCAGCTATTTGGGGGCTAGCGGGATGAATGAGCAGTTCTTC
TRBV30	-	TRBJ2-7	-	CAWRVGTYSYEQYF	TGTGCCTGGAGGGTCGGGACATACTCCTACGAGCAGTACTTC
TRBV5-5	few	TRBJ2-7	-	CASSLAEVLPYEQYF	TGTGCCAGCAGCTTGGCCGAGGTCCTACCCTACGAGCAGTACTTC
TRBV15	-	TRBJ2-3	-	CATSSRGSTDTQYF	TGTGCCACCAGCAGCCGCGGGAGCACAGATACGCAGTATTTT